What follows is one T cell receptor beta chain and its context. Its antigen is as yet unknown. The multiple sclerosis controls were treatment-naive patients affected by stable or active relapsing-remitting disease. This CDR3 region has 12 residues. V was pared by 3 bases and J by 4 bases, with 5 bases between. Germline-derived CDR1 and CDR2 are SGHDN and FVKESK. This record belongs to a study of CD8 T cells in Susac syndrome. Random hexamers served to reverse transcribe about 0.45 to 1 ug RNA. Multiplex immunoSEQ PCR targeted 54 Vbeta and 13 Jbeta TCR beta segments. TCRdb reanalysed the immunoSEQ multiplex PCR reads using MiXCR and keeps one entry per CDR3 protein. Of approximately 280,000 distinct CDR3 sequences in the sample, roughly 85% are singletons; the top ten hold approximately 0.11%. General study results and limits: The authors acknowledged that the study's TCR sequencing and HLA analysis involved relatively few individuals.

The rearrangement links TRBV14 to TRBJ2-3; D remains ambiguous. The receptor's source is a human donor with multiple sclerosis. The specimen sequenced was CD8+ T cells from PBMCs. CDR3: CASSQLSDTQYF. The CDR3, as DNA: TGTGCCAGCAGCCAGCTCTCAGATACGCAGTATTTT.